The sequence of this TCR beta chain was determined in a study of cytomegalovirus exposure and HLA in healthy donors. This PCR relied on a set of 60 Vbeta primers and 13 Jbeta primers. Using immunoSEQ multiplex PCR, the repertoire was profiled, and TCRdb retains in-frame clones only, with some absent. The sample gives roughly 150,000 clones, roughly 80% of which show up once; 2% to 2.5% is in the top ten. The germline gives CDR1 KGHSH, CDR2 LQKENI. Trimming cost V 6 bases and J 0 bases, with 15 bases left between them. This CDR3 contains 16 residues. The sequence was collected from a male donor in good health and CMV-seronegative. The specimen sequenced was PBMCs. This chain uses TRBV18 with TRBJ1-3; weak D call: TRBD1 (6 bases). The CDR3 loop reads CASSAGTTYSGNTIYF. The CDR3 bases are TGTGCCAGCTCGGCCGGGACAACCTACTCTGGAAACACCATATATTTT.